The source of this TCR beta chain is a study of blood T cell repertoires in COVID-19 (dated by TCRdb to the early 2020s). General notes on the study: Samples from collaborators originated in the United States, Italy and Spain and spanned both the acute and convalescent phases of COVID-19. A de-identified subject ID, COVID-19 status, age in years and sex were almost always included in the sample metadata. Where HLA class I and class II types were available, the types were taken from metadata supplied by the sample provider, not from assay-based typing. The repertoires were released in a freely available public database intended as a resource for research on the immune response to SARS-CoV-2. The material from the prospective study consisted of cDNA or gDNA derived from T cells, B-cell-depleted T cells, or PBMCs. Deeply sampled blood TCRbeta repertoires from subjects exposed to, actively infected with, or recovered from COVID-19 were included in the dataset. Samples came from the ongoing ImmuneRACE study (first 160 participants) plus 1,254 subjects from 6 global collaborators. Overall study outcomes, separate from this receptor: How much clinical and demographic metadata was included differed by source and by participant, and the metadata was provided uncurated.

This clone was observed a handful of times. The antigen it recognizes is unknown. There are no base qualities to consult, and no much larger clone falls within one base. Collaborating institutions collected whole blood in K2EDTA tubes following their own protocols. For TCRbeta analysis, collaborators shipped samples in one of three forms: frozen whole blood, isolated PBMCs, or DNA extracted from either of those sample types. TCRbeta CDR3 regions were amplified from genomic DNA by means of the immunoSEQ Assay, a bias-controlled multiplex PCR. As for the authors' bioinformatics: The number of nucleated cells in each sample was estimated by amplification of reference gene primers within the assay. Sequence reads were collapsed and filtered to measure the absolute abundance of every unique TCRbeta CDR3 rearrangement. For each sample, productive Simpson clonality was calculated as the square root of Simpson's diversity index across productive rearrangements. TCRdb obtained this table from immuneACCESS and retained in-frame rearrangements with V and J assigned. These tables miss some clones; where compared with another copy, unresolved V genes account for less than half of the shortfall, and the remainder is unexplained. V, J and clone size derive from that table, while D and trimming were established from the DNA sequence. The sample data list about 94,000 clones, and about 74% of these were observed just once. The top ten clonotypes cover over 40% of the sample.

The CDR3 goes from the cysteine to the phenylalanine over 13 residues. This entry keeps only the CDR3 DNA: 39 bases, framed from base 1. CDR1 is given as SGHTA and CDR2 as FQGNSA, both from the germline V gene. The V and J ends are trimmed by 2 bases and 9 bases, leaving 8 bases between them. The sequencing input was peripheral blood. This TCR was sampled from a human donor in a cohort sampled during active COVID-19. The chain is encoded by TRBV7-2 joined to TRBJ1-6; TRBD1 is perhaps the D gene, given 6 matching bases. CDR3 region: CASSLRGGSPLHF. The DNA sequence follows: TGTGCCAGCAGCTTAAGGGGGGGTTCACCCCTCCACTTT.